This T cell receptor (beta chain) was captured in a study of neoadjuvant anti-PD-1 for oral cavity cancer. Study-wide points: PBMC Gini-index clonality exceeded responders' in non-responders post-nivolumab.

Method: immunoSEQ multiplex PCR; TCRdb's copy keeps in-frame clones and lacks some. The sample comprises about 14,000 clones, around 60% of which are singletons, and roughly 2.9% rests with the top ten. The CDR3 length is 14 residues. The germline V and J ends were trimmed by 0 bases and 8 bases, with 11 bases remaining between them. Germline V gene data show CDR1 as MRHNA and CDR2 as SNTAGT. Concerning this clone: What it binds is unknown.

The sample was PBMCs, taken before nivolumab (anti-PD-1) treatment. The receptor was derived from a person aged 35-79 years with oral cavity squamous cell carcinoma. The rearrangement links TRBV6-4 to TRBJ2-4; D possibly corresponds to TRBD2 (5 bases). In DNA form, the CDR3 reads TGTGCCAGCAGTGACTCGACGGACTCACACATTCAGTACTTC. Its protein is CASSDSTDSHIQYF.